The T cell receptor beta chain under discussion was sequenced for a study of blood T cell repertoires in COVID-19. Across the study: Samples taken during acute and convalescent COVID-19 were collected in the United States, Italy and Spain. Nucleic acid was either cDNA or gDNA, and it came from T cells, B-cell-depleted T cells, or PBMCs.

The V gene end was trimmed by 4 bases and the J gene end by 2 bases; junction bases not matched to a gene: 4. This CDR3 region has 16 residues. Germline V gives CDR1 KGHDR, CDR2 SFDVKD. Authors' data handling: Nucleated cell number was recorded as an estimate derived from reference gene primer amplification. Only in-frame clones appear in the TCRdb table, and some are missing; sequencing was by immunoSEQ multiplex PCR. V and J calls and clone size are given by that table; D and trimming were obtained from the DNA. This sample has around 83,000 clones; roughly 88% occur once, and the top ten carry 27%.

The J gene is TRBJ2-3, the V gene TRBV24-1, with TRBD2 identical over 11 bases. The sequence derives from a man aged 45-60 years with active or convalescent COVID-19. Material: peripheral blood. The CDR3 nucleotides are TGTGCCACCAGTGAGCATAGCGGGGGGGCCACAGATACGCAGTATTTT. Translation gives CATSEHSGGATDTQYF.